This TCR beta chain was captured by sequencing in a study of blood T cell repertoires in COVID-19. For the study at large: Sites across the United States, Italy and Spain contributed samples from acute and convalescent COVID-19. The cDNA or gDNA used as material had been derived from T cells, B-cell-depleted T cells, or PBMCs.

CDR1 and CDR2 (germline): SGHTA, FQGNSA. With 1 base clipped from V and 3 bases from J, the junction kept 9 bases outside the gene matches. The CDR3 has 16 residues. In the original processing: Estimation of nucleated cell counts was performed using reference gene primer amplification. Assay: immunoSEQ multiplex PCR; the TCRdb copy retains only in-frame clones and omits some. That table is the source of V, J and clone size, and D and trimming were worked out from the DNA. The data hold some 250,000 clones, with more than 70% observed a single time. The source material was peripheral blood. The rearrangement joins TRBV7-2 to TRBJ2-7; 7 positions agree with TRBD2. This sequence was found in a woman aged 18-30 years with acute or convalescent COVID-19. CDR3: CASSLGGVGRLYEQYF. The CDR3 DNA sequence: TGTGCCAGCAGCTTAGGAGGGGTCGGGAGGCTCTACGAGCAGTACTTC.